The rows below give T cell receptor beta chains drawn from one sample of a study of blood T cell repertoires in COVID-19. The protocol was immunoSEQ multiplex PCR, while the TCRdb copy is restricted to in-frame clones and leaves out a portion. The sample includes hundreds of thousands of clones, roughly 90% seen only once; the top ten take roughly 4%. Sequencing was performed on peripheral blood. All receptors come from a woman aged 25 to 39 with acute or convalescent COVID-19. CDR3s include the opening cysteine and the closing phenylalanine or tryptophan. A D gene is named only where the DNA matches it firmly. Expanded clones are given a class, and other clones once, few, many or no size at all.

CDR3 protein	CDR3 DNA	clone size	D gene	J gene	V gene
CASRSTGSEQYF	TGTGCCAGCAGGTCTACAGGGAGCGAGCAGTACTTC	-	-	TRBJ2-7	TRBV7-9
CAISEPRISDSLNTEAFF	TGTGCCATCAGTGAGCCCCGTATATCCGACAGTTTGAACACTGAAGCTTTCTTT	-	-	TRBJ1-1	TRBV10-3
CASSEQNYGYTF	TGTGCCAGCAGTGAACAGAACTATGGCTACACCTTC	-	-	TRBJ1-2	TRBV2
CASSLGTGAVTDTQYF	TGTGCCAGCAGCTTAGGAACCGGAGCTGTCACAGATACGCAGTATTTT	-	-	TRBJ2-3	TRBV7-3
CASSLGQAVETQYF	TGTGCCAGCAGCTTAGGCCAGGCTGTGGAGACCCAGTACTTC	-	-	TRBJ2-5	TRBV7-9
CASSYWDTYNSPLHF	TGTGCCAGCAGCTATTGGGACACTTATAATTCACCCCTCCACTTT	once	-	TRBJ1-6	TRBV5-6
CASSQGGFGGRTDTQYF	TGTGCCAGCAGCCAAGGCGGATTCGGGGGACGGACAGATACGCAGTATTTT	-	-	TRBJ2-3	TRBV3-1/TRBV3-2
CASSFPMAGGQETQYF	TGTGCCAGCAGTTTTCCCATGGCGGGGGGGCAAGAGACCCAGTACTTC	-	TRBD2	TRBJ2-5	TRBV28
CASSIRDRGYNSPLHF	TGCGCCAGCAGCATACGGGACAGGGGATATAATTCACCCCTCCACTTT	-	TRBD1	TRBJ1-6	TRBV5-1
CASSPGTVNTEAFF	TGTGCCAGCAGCCCCGGGACAGTGAACACTGAAGCTTTCTTT	-	TRBD1	TRBJ1-1	TRBV5-5
CASSSETDRNYNEQFF	TGTGCCAGCAGTTCCGAGACGGACAGAAACTACAATGAGCAGTTCTTC	-	-	TRBJ2-1	TRBV28
CSAREGQPQHF	TGCAGTGCTAGGGAGGGCCAGCCCCAGCATTTT	-	-	TRBJ1-5	TRBV20-1
CASSLTGKGNTEAFF	TGTGCCAGCAGCCTCACAGGGAAGGGGAACACTGAAGCTTTCTTT	-	-	TRBJ1-1	TRBV3-1/TRBV3-2
CASSQRDRERVRNTIYF	TGCGCCAGCAGCCAAAGGGACAGGGAACGAGTACGAAACACCATATATTTT	-	TRBD1	TRBJ1-3	TRBV4-1
CASSLGLVWSGEQFF	TGTGCCAGCAGCTTGGGACTAGTTTGGTCGGGTGAGCAGTTCTTC	-	-	TRBJ2-1	TRBV5-4
CATSDTRYTQYF	TGTGCCACCAGTGACACTAGGTATACGCAGTATTTT	-	-	TRBJ2-3	TRBV24-1
CASSLDRAIDTQYF	TGTGCCAGCAGTTTAGACAGGGCAATAGATACGCAGTATTTT	-	TRBD1	TRBJ2-3	TRBV28
CASRWTGEGEKLFF	TGTGCCAGCAGATGGACAGGGGAAGGTGAAAAACTGTTTTTT	-	TRBD1	TRBJ1-4	TRBV7-2